The rows below give T cell receptor beta chains drawn from one sample of a study of glioma-infiltrating T cells after dendritic cell vaccination. The repertoire was sequenced with immunoSEQ multiplex PCR; TCRdb's copy has only in-frame clones and lacks some. The repertoire holds tens of thousands of clones, roughly 87% seen once, with about 2.3% in the top ten. Sequences were derived from blood, sampled after dendritic cell vaccination. These receptors were taken from a human donor with glioblastoma. CDR3s include the opening cysteine and the closing phenylalanine or tryptophan. The D gene is left open where the match is weak. A row's size may be missing; if present it is once, few, many or a size class.

v_call: TRBV6-6
j_call: TRBJ1-4
d_call: NA
clone_size: NA
cdr3_aa: CASSPSGQQEKLFF
cdr3_nt: TGTGCCAGCAGTCCATCGGGACAACAAGAAAAACTGTTTTTT

v_call: TRBV5-1
j_call: TRBJ1-1
d_call: NA
clone_size: NA
cdr3_aa: CASSSVGGLNTEAFF
cdr3_nt: TGCGCCAGCAGCTCGGTTGGGGGGTTGAACACTGAAGCTTTCTTT

v_call: TRBV7-3
j_call: TRBJ2-1
d_call: NA
clone_size: NA
cdr3_aa: CASSLAGTYNEQFF
cdr3_nt: TGTGCCAGCAGCTTAGCGGGAACGTACAATGAGCAGTTCTTC

v_call: TRBV11-3
j_call: TRBJ2-5
d_call: TRBD2
clone_size: NA
cdr3_aa: CASSSLREGPETQYF
cdr3_nt: TGTGCCAGCAGCTCCTTGCGGGAGGGCCCAGAGACCCAGTACTTC

v_call: TRBV19
j_call: TRBJ2-6
d_call: TRBD2
clone_size: NA
cdr3_aa: CASSTGGRANVLTF
cdr3_nt: TGTGCCAGTAGTACGGGAGGTAGGGCCAACGTCCTGACTTTC

v_call: TRBV15
j_call: TRBJ2-7
d_call: NA
clone_size: NA
cdr3_aa: CATSRDRTGSQYF
cdr3_nt: TGTGCCACCAGCAGAGATCGAACAGGGTCTCAGTACTTC

v_call: TRBV9
j_call: TRBJ2-1
d_call: NA
clone_size: NA
cdr3_aa: CASSPTGISYNEQFF
cdr3_nt: TGTGCCAGCAGCCCGACAGGTATCTCCTACAATGAGCAGTTCTTC

v_call: TRBV6-6
j_call: TRBJ2-2
d_call: NA
clone_size: NA
cdr3_aa: CASSHQGLTTTGELFF
cdr3_nt: TGTGCCAGCAGCCACCAGGGACTTACAACCACCGGGGAGCTGTTTTTT

v_call: TRBV10-3
j_call: TRBJ2-1
d_call: TRBD2
clone_size: NA
cdr3_aa: CAIRGLDYNEQFF
cdr3_nt: TGTGCCATCAGGGGACTAGACTACAATGAGCAGTTCTTC

v_call: TRBV5-1
j_call: TRBJ2-3
d_call: TRBD2
clone_size: NA
cdr3_aa: CATSPREGDTQYF
cdr3_nt: TGCGCCACCTCGCCGCGGGAGGGCGATACGCAGTATTTT

v_call: TRBV4-1
j_call: TRBJ2-2
d_call: NA
clone_size: NA
cdr3_aa: CASSLIGRGNTGELFF
cdr3_nt: TGCGCCAGCAGCCTTATAGGCAGGGGGAACACCGGGGAGCTGTTTTTT

v_call: TRBV19
j_call: TRBJ2-5
d_call: TRBD1
clone_size: NA
cdr3_aa: CASSIGSGGVKETQYF
cdr3_nt: TGTGCCAGTAGTATAGGTTCAGGGGGCGTAAAGGAGACCCAGTACTTC

v_call: TRBV18
j_call: TRBJ2-5
d_call: NA
clone_size: NA
cdr3_aa: CASSPLKETQYF
cdr3_nt: TGTGCCAGCTCACCACTAAAAGAGACCCAGTACTTC

v_call: TRBV30
j_call: TRBJ2-7
d_call: NA
clone_size: few
cdr3_aa: CAWSRVRDAEQYF
cdr3_nt: TGTGCCTGGAGCCGCGTGCGGGACGCCGAGCAGTACTTC

v_call: TRBV7-9
j_call: TRBJ1-4
d_call: NA
clone_size: NA
cdr3_aa: CASSSPLIGADNEKLFF
cdr3_nt: TGTGCCAGCAGCTCCCCTCTGATTGGGGCCGATAATGAAAAACTGTTTTTT

v_call: TRBV6-6
j_call: TRBJ2-2
d_call: NA
clone_size: NA
cdr3_aa: CASSPPRGTGELFF
cdr3_nt: TGTGCCAGCAGCCCGCCCCGGGGCACCGGGGAGCTGTTTTTT

v_call: TRBV6-5
j_call: TRBJ2-7
d_call: NA
clone_size: NA
cdr3_aa: CASRHLTTYEQYF
cdr3_nt: TGTGCCAGCAGACACCTGACAACCTACGAGCAGTACTTC

v_call: TRBV2
j_call: TRBJ1-5
d_call: TRBD1
clone_size: NA
cdr3_aa: CASSGAPGQGGHSNQPQHF
cdr3_nt: TGTGCCAGCAGTGGGGCGCCGGGACAGGGGGGTCATAGCAATCAGCCCCAGCATTTT

v_call: TRBV6-1
j_call: TRBJ1-2
d_call: TRBD1
clone_size: NA
cdr3_aa: CASSLIRDSYGYTF
cdr3_nt: TGTGCCAGCAGTTTAATCCGGGACAGCTATGGCTACACCTTC

v_call: TRBV6-5
j_call: TRBJ1-3
d_call: NA
clone_size: once
cdr3_aa: CASGIGGSGNTIYF
cdr3_nt: TGTGCCAGCGGAATCGGGGGTTCTGGAAACACCATATATTTT

v_call: TRBV6-5
j_call: TRBJ1-2
d_call: TRBD1
clone_size: NA
cdr3_aa: CASSSGTGAIGYGYTF
cdr3_nt: TGTGCCAGCAGTTCCGGGACAGGGGCAATCGGCTATGGCTACACCTTC

v_call: TRBV2
j_call: TRBJ1-1
d_call: NA
clone_size: NA
cdr3_aa: CASRKATGQNTEAFF
cdr3_nt: TGTGCCAGCAGGAAGGCGACAGGACAGAACACTGAAGCTTTCTTT

v_call: TRBV10-3
j_call: TRBJ1-2
d_call: TRBD1
clone_size: NA
cdr3_aa: CATEASPRGYGYTF
cdr3_nt: TGTGCCACCGAGGCTTCACCCAGGGGGTATGGCTACACCTTC

v_call: TRBV7-3
j_call: TRBJ1-4
d_call: NA
clone_size: NA
cdr3_aa: CASSLTAGYNEKLFF
cdr3_nt: TGTGCCAGCAGCTTAACGGCAGGGTATAATGAAAAACTGTTTTTT

v_call: TRBV5-1
j_call: TRBJ1-2
d_call: TRBD1
clone_size: few
cdr3_aa: CASSSPGQLYGYTF
cdr3_nt: TGCGCCAGCAGCTCCCCGGGACAGCTCTATGGCTACACCTTC

v_call: TRBV4-3
j_call: TRBJ1-4
d_call: NA
clone_size: NA
cdr3_aa: CASSQQREKLFF
cdr3_nt: TGCGCCAGCAGCCAGCAGAGGGAAAAACTGTTTTTT

v_call: TRBV6-5
j_call: TRBJ1-6
d_call: NA
clone_size: few
cdr3_aa: CASRQTSDSPLHF
cdr3_nt: TGTGCCAGCAGGCAAACCTCGGATTCACCCCTCCACTTT

v_call: TRBV15
j_call: TRBJ2-3
d_call: TRBD2
clone_size: NA
cdr3_aa: CATSRDRNGRYTDTQYF
cdr3_nt: TGTGCCACCAGCAGAGATCGAAACGGGAGGTACACAGATACGCAGTATTTT

v_call: TRBV18
j_call: TRBJ1-4
d_call: NA
clone_size: NA
cdr3_aa: CASSLGGATNEKLFF
cdr3_nt: TGTGCCAGCTCATTAGGGGGAGCAACTAATGAAAAACTGTTTTTT

v_call: TRBV14
j_call: TRBJ2-7
d_call: NA
clone_size: NA
cdr3_aa: CASSQSRLGAYEQYF
cdr3_nt: TGTGCCAGCAGCCAATCCCGTCTAGGGGCCTACGAGCAGTACTTC

v_call: TRBV11-2
j_call: TRBJ2-7
d_call: NA
clone_size: few
cdr3_aa: CASSRSNLGYEQYF
cdr3_nt: TGTGCCAGCAGCCGGAGTAACCTGGGCTACGAGCAGTACTTC

v_call: TRBV5-5
j_call: TRBJ1-2
d_call: NA
clone_size: NA
cdr3_aa: CASSFSGFNYGYTF
cdr3_nt: TGTGCCAGCAGCTTTTCCGGGTTTAACTATGGCTACACCTTC

v_call: TRBV7-9
j_call: TRBJ2-1
d_call: TRBD2
clone_size: NA
cdr3_aa: CASSISSGGRFF
cdr3_nt: TGTGCCAGCAGCATATCTAGCGGGGGTAGGTTCTTC